One sample yielded the 11 T cell receptor beta chains listed below, sequenced in a study of Graves' ophthalmopathy and Graves' hyperthyroidism. From RNA, the CDR3 regions of TCR beta chains were amplified and sequenced. An opening RT-PCR round employed HTBI primers and preceded a second-round multiplex PCR. A single record per CDR3 protein comes from TCRdb applying MiXCR to the multiplex PCR reads. The table shows roughly 480,000 distinct CDR3 sequences, with approximately 14% occurring only once. Source material: blood. These receptors were collected from a woman aged 25 to 39 with Graves' ophthalmopathy.

This clonotype was picked up many times. The chain employs TRBV12-3 or TRBV12-4 and TRBJ2-2; tentatively, D is TRBD1 or TRBD2 (5 bases each). The V end lost 6 bases, the J end lost 4 bases, and 15 bases lay between the germline ends. This CDR3 has 15 amino acids. CDR3 nucleotide sequence: TGTGCCAGCAGCTGGGGGACCCCCGGCACCGGGGAGCTGTTTTTT. Translating it yields CASSWGTPGTGELFF.

This clonotype was observed at least ten times. The chain couples TRBV2 to TRBJ2-7; D is tentatively TRBD1 or TRBD2 (5 bases each). The germline V and J ends were trimmed by 5 bases and 3 bases, with 14 bases remaining between them. This CDR3 is 14 amino acids long. CDR1 and CDR2 from the germline V gene are SNHLY and FYNNEI. For the CDR3, the DNA is TGTGCCAGCAGTCAGGGACGGAGAAGCTACGAGCAGTACTTC. The encoded protein is CASSQGRRSYEQYF.

This clonotype was detected ten times or more. CDR3 coding DNA: TGTGCCAGCAGCTCCTACAGGGGGGTGAACACTGAAGCTTTCTTT. Translating gives CASSSYRGVNTEAFF. This rearrangement joins TRBV27 to TRBJ1-1; 8 bases agree with TRBD1. This CDR3 region has 15 residues. Germline trimming cut 6 bases from V and 0 bases from J; bases unmatched to any gene: 6. Germline CDR1 and CDR2: MNHEY and SMNVEV (reference sequence).

In this sample, this clonotype turned up once. This chain connects TRBV7-9 to TRBJ2-7, with a weak D call TRBD2 (6 bases). This CDR3 is built from 15 residues. Trimming stripped 5 bases from V and 2 bases from J, with 16 bases between. Germline loops: CDR1 SEHNR, CDR2 FQNEAQ (reference sequence). CDR3 DNA sequence: TGTGCCAGCAGCCTTCACCGGGACTGGACCTACGAGCAGTACTTC. Its translation: CASSLHRDWTYEQYF.

This clonotype was recorded many times. A read error is possible here, since a much larger clone lies one base away. V gene TRBV6-2 or TRBV6-3 combines with J gene TRBJ2-7; TRBD1 matches at 9 bases. Losses at the gene ends were 6 bases for V and 9 bases for J; bases not matched to a gene: 9. There are 13 residues in the CDR3. The germline CDR1 and CDR2 sequences are MNHEY and SVGEGT. The CDR3 reads CASSHRDRDGQYF. The CDR3 DNA reads as TGTGCCAGCAGCCACCGGGACAGGGACGGGCAGTACTTC.

This clonotype was seen at least ten times. The chain is built from TRBV2 and TRBJ2-5; a possible D gene is TRBD1 (5 bases). The CDR3 spans 17 residues. CDR1 is SNHLY, CDR2 FYNNEI, per germline. V shed 5 bases and J shed 0 bases, with 19 bases lying between them. CDR3 in amino acids: CASSPGDRTIYQETQYF. The CDR3 nucleotides read TGTGCCAGCAGTCCTGGAGACAGAACCATTTACCAAGAGACCCAGTACTTC.

This clonotype was counted only a few times. The chain is built from TRBV2 and TRBJ2-5; no definite D call. V was clipped by 6 bases and J by 7 bases, with 15 bases between them. Looked up from germline, CDR1 is SNHLY and CDR2 is FYNNEI. This CDR3 comprises 13 residues. As DNA, the CDR3 is TGTGCCAGCAGCCCCGGGCCCCTCGGGACCCAGTACTTC. It codes for CASSPGPLGTQYF.

This clonotype was detected ten times or more. This rearrangement joins TRBV28 to TRBJ1-2; TRBD1 agrees at 9 bases. Germline V CDR1 and CDR2: MDHEN, SYDVKM. This CDR3 comprises 14 residues. V dropped 2 bases and J dropped 8; count of bases not matched to a gene: 6. The DNA of the CDR3 is TGTGCCAGCAGTTTAATCGGGACAGGGAAAGGCTACACCTTC. Protein sequence: CASSLIGTGKGYTF.

This clonotype has a count of ten or more. The chain has TRBV6-5 and TRBJ2-5, with a weak D call TRBD2 (5 bases). Trimming left V 8 bases short and J 2 bases short, with 12 bases between. This CDR3 has 13 residues. CDR1 is MNHEY, CDR2 SVGAGI, per germline. CDR3: CASRTHPQETQYF. DNA for the CDR3: TGTGCCAGCCGGACTCATCCGCAAGAGACCCAGTACTTC.

This clonotype was found many times. The CDR3 is CASSSGLGYEQYF. CDR3 coding DNA: TGCGCCAGCAGCTCCGGACTGGGCTACGAGCAGTACTTC. The V call is TRBV5-1, the J call TRBJ2-7; the D gene is possibly TRBD2 (5 bases). The CDR3 is 13 amino acids. Trimming pared 3 bases from V and 3 bases from J, leaving 10 bases between. CDR1 is SGHRS, CDR2 YFSETQ, per germline.

At least ten counts were recorded for this clonotype. The chain has TRBV28 and TRBJ1-2; TRBD1 might be the D (6 bases). The CDR3 has 15 residues. V was clipped by 7 bases and J by 4 bases, with 19 bases between them. Germline V CDR1 and CDR2: MDHEN, SYDVKM. The CDR3, as DNA: TGTGCCAGCACGTCGGGGGGGGCCTCTGGCTATGGCTACACCTTC. It specifies CASTSGGASGYGYTF.